This entry describes one T cell receptor beta chain. What it binds is unknown. These data originate in a study of T cell responses to AZD1222 COVID-19 vaccine. Profiled with immunoSEQ multiplex PCR; TCRdb holds only in-frame clones, not every one. Of 150,000 to 200,000 clones listed, about 90% are singletons. Trimming took off 3 bases at V and 6 bases at J, with 12 bases between the two ends. The CDR3 is made up of 12 amino acids. The germline gives CDR1 DFQATT, CDR2 SNEGSKA (reference sequence). Pooling was applied to second doses at about 4 or about 12 weeks. Overall study findings and caveats: Targets within unmutated variant regions were reportedly found for nearly half of spike-specific TCRs.

The chain joins TRBV20-1 to TRBJ2-7; D remains unclear. The specimen comprised peripheral blood, sampled 28 days after the second AZD1222 dose. The TCR comes from an adult who received the AZD1222 COVID-19 vaccine. Written as DNA, the CDR3 is TGCAGTGCTAGTGCGACCCATTCCGAGCAGTACTTC. Translation gives CSASATHSEQYF.